These 16 T cell receptor beta chains share one sample of origin, sequenced in a study of T cell repertoires and Cas9 in healthy adults. The method was immunoSEQ multiplex PCR; TCRdb's version includes in-frame clones alone and lacks a portion of them. The sample has 20,000 to 25,000 clones, 90% seen once; the top ten hold 0.69%. Sequences were obtained from CD4+ effector T cells (CD127+, CD25-, CD137-, CD154-) from PBMCs; culture status not recorded. These receptor sequences come from a human donor in good health.

This clone was counted a single time. The chain is built from TRBV7-9 and TRBJ2-5, with 8 bases matching TRBD2. The V gene end was trimmed by 4 bases and the J gene end by 4 bases; junction bases not matched to a gene: 5. From germline, CDR1 is SEHNR and CDR2 FQNEAQ (reference sequence). The CDR3 has 14 amino acids. The CDR3 is CASSSGLATETQYF. Written as DNA, the CDR3 is TGTGCCAGCAGCTCTGGACTAGCCACAGAGACCCAGTACTTC.

This chain links TRBV6-1 with TRBJ1-1, with D tentatively TRBD1 (5 bases). V was shortened by 3 bases and J by 1 base, with 12 bases between the two germline ends. The CDR3 contains 15 residues. From germline, CDR1 is MNHNS and CDR2 SASEGT. The CDR3 DNA reads TGTGCCAGCAGTGAGGGAAGGCAGGGGAACACTGAAGCTTTCTTT. It translates to CASSEGRQGNTEAFF.

The J gene is TRBJ2-1, the V gene TRBV2, with TRBD2 matching over 7 bases. V lost 8 bases to trimming and J lost 2 bases; unmatched junction nucleotides: 3. CDR1 is SNHLY and CDR2 is FYNNEI in the germline V gene. The length of the CDR3 is 13 residues. In DNA form, the CDR3 reads TGTGCCAGCGGGGGGGAGGCCTACAATGAGCAGTTCTTC. Translated, it gives CASGGEAYNEQFF.

V and J are TRBV6-6 and TRBJ2-7, with D possibly TRBD1 on 5 matching bases. The V end was cut by 1 base, the J end by 6 bases, with 16 bases between. The CDR3 is 15 amino acids. CDR1 is MNHNY and CDR2 is SVGAGI in the germline V gene (reference sequence). CDR3 sequence reads: CASSYYRATGFEQYF. In DNA form, the CDR3 reads TGTGCCAGCAGTTACTACCGGGCCACAGGCTTCGAGCAGTACTTC.

This clone was seen more than once but under ten times. The rearrangement uses TRBV28 and TRBJ1-2, with D perhaps matching TRBD1 (5 bases). The CDR3 has 17 amino acids. Per germline, CDR1 MDHEN and CDR2 SYDVKM. Trimming took off 7 bases at V and 1 base at J, with 22 bases between the two ends. CDR3 nucleotide sequence: TGTGCCAGCACCCCCGCTGACATGGGGGGGTTTAACTATGGCTACACCTTC. It specifies CASTPADMGGFNYGYTF.

This clone was seen more than once but under ten times. CDR3 sequence reads: CASSDSGGLNEKLFF. As DNA, the CDR3 is TGTGCCAGTAGTGACTCAGGGGGCCTTAATGAAAAACTGTTTTTT. This chain links TRBV19 with TRBJ1-4, with 8 bases that match TRBD1. Germline CDR1 reads LNHDA; CDR2 reads SQIVND (reference sequence). This CDR3 region has 15 residues. Germline trimming cut 5 bases from V and 4 bases from J; bases unmatched to any gene: 6.

CDR3 loop: CASSGLRLTNYGYTF. DNA of the CDR3: TGTGCCAGCAGTGGTCTGAGGTTGACTAACTATGGCTACACCTTC. The chain joins TRBV2 to TRBJ1-2; unclear D gene. Germline CDR1 and CDR2: SNHLY and FYNNEI. The length of the CDR3 is 15 residues. V dropped 4 bases and J dropped 0 bases, with 12 bases sitting between them.

This chain uses TRBV19 with TRBJ1-1, with 7 bases identical to TRBD1. CDR1 is LNHDA and CDR2 is SQIVND in the germline V gene (reference sequence). The CDR3 contains 16 residues. Trimming at V came to 8 bases and at J to 0 bases, leaving 12 bases not matched to a gene. The CDR3 protein is CASPYQPGQMNTEAFF. CDR3 coding DNA: TGTGCCAGTCCATACCAACCGGGACAGATGAACACTGAAGCTTTCTTT. The variable domain in full, with the rest retrieved from reference TRBV19 and TRBJ1-1, is DGGITQSPKYLFRKEGQNVTLSCEQNLNHDAMYWYRQDPGQGLRLIYYSQIVNDFQKGDIAEGYSVSREKKESFPLTVTSAQKNPTAFYLCASPYQPGQMNTEAFFGQGTRLTVV.

Notes on this clone: The germline gene is not matched at one end of the junction; a read error may be the cause. The chain employs TRBV10-3 and TRBJ2-5; maybe TRBD2 (5 bases). The CDR3 runs to 13 residues. Germline V lookup: CDR1 ENHRY, CDR2 SYGVKD. CDR3 coding DNA: TGTGCCATCAGCGAAGCGGCCCAAGGGACCCAGTACTTC. Protein product: CAISEAAQGTQYF.

The rearrangement uses TRBV5-4 and TRBJ2-3; perhaps TRBD1 as D (5 bases). The V end lost 6 bases, the J end lost 1 base, and 15 bases lay between the germline ends. This CDR3 region has 15 residues. Per germline, CDR1 SGHNT and CDR2 YYREEE (reference sequence). In DNA, the CDR3 is TGTGCCAGCACTTCCCAGGGCACCGGCACAGATACGCAGTATTTT. Protein sequence: CASTSQGTGTDTQYF.

V is TRBV5-1 and J is TRBJ1-1; TRBD1 might be the D (5 bases). With 5 bases removed from V and 3 bases from J, the gap between germline ends came to 14 bases. CDR3 length: 14 residues. The germline V gene has CDR1 SGHRS and CDR2 YFSETQ. The CDR3 DNA sequence: TGCGCCAGCAGGCCCGCGCGAGGGGACACTGAAGCTTTCTTT. Its translation: CASRPARGDTEAFF. Full variable domain (missing parts from reference TRBV5-1 and TRBJ1-1): KAGVTQTPRYLIKTRGQQVTLSCSPISGHRSVSWYQQTPGQGLQFLFEYFSETQRNKGNFPGRFSGRQFSNSRSEMNVSTLELGDSALYLCASRPARGDTEAFFGQGTRLTVV.

V gene TRBV15 combines with J gene TRBJ2-6; perhaps D is TRBD1 or TRBD2 (6 bases each). V lost 1 base, J lost 6 bases, and 7 bases lay in between. The CDR3 has 14 residues. The V gene's germline CDR1 is LNHNV and CDR2 YYDKDF (reference sequence). The CDR3 spells CATSRGGAANVLTF. The CDR3 DNA reads TGTGCCACCAGCAGAGGGGGGGCGGCCAACGTCCTGACTTTC.

The chain links TRBV14 to TRBJ2-3, with 9 bases lining up with TRBD1. Germline V gene sequence: CDR1 SGHDN, CDR2 FVKESK. The V gene end was trimmed by 4 bases and the J gene end by 5 bases; junction bases not matched to a gene: 7. The CDR3 covers 15 residues. CDR3 sequence reads: CASSPRTGVGDTQYF. In DNA form, the CDR3 reads TGTGCCAGCAGCCCGAGGACAGGGGTGGGAGATACGCAGTATTTT.

The chain is built from TRBV6-5 and TRBJ1-1; weak D call: TRBD1 (5 bases). V was pared by 6 bases and J by 4 bases, with 15 bases between. The CDR3 runs to 14 residues. The germline V gene encodes CDR1 MNHEY and CDR2 SVGAGI. DNA of the CDR3: TGTGCCAGCAGCCCAGGGCGAGTGGGCACTGAAGCTTTCTTT. This gives the protein CASSPGRVGTEAFF.

This clone has just one count. CDR3 nucleotides: TGCGCCAGCAGCTTCAACTCTCCCGCAGATACGCAGTATTTT. Its translation is CASSFNSPADTQYF. The chain links TRBV5-1 to TRBJ2-3; unclear D gene. The CDR3 totals 14 residues. Trimming shortened V by 2 bases and J by 4 bases, and 11 bases separated the two germline ends. Looked up from germline, CDR1 is SGHRS and CDR2 is YFSETQ. The variable domain in full, with the rest retrieved from reference TRBV5-1 and TRBJ2-3, is KAGVTQTPRYLIKTRGQQVTLSCSPISGHRSVSWYQQTPGQGLQFLFEYFSETQRNKGNFPGRFSGRQFSNSRSEMNVSTLELGDSALYLCASSFNSPADTQYFGPGTRLTVL.

The rearrangement links TRBV30 to TRBJ1-1; D gene ambiguous. Germline assignment: CDR1 GTSNPN and CDR2 SVGIG (reference sequence). The CDR3 contains 12 residues. Trimming cost V 4 bases and J 1 base, with 7 bases left between them. The CDR3 DNA follows: TGTGCCTGGAAACGGGGGAACACTGAAGCTTTCTTT. Translation gives CAWKRGNTEAFF.